The 9 T cell receptor beta chains in this list originate from one sample, sequenced in a study of blood T cell repertoires in COVID-19. Measured with immunoSEQ multiplex PCR; TCRdb has only the in-frame clones, and not every one. The table has more than 85,000 clones, 65% to 90% seen once. The sequenced sample consisted of peripheral blood. These receptors all come from a man in his fifties or sixties with acute or convalescent COVID-19.

The V call is TRBV9, the J call TRBJ1-2; D may be TRBD1 (6 bases). The CDR3 has 15 amino acids. V lost 3 bases to trimming and J lost 4 bases, with 16 bases between them. Germline V gene sequence: CDR1 SGDLS, CDR2 YYNGEE. CDR3 nucleotides: TGTGCCAGCAGCGGTTCAGGGGTAAAAGTCTATGGCTACACCTTC. Protein: CASSGSGVKVYGYTF.

The CDR3: CASSQQGVTEAFF. The CDR3 coding sequence is TGTGCCAGCAGCCAACAGGGCGTCACTGAAGCTTTCTTT. V gene TRBV3-1 (or the pseudogene TRBV3-2) combines with J gene TRBJ1-1, with D possibly TRBD1 on 5 matching bases. This CDR3 comprises 13 residues. Per germline, CDR1 LGHDT and CDR2 YNNKEL (reference sequence). Deletions cut 2 bases from V and 4 bases from J, with 8 bases between.

The chain uses TRBV18 and TRBJ2-7, with D possibly TRBD2 on 7 matching bases. Germline V gene data show CDR1 as KGHSH and CDR2 as LQKENI. The CDR3 runs 12 residues. Deletions cut 6 bases from V and 6 bases from J, with 12 bases between. This CDR3 is CASSSGGLEQYV. Written as DNA, the CDR3 is TGTGCCAGCTCCTCCGGGGGGCTCGAGCAGTACGTC.

The CDR3 is CASSEDLNTQYF. In DNA form, the CDR3 reads TGTGCCAGCAGTGAAGACCTAAATACGCAGTATTTT. The gene calls are TRBV2 and TRBJ2-3; D remains unclear. The ends were cut back, 1 base at V and 7 bases at J, with 6 bases in the middle. The length of the CDR3 is 12 residues. Germline V gene lookup returns CDR1 SNHLY and CDR2 FYNNEI.

The chain has TRBV10-3 and TRBJ2-3; perhaps TRBD2 as D (6 bases). CDR3 size: 15 residues. Trimming stripped 1 base from V and 1 base from J, with 9 bases between. Germline CDR1 and CDR2: ENHRY and SYGVKD. The CDR3: CAISEWERGTDTQYF. CDR3 nucleotide sequence: TGTGCCATCAGTGAGTGGGAGCGGGGCACAGATACGCAGTATTTT.

The V and J genes are TRBV9 and TRBJ2-3, with TRBD2 matching 8 bases. The CDR3 spans 13 residues. The V and J ends lost 2 bases and 6 bases, in that order; junction bases with no gene match: 2. The germline CDR1 and CDR2 sequences are SGDLS and YYNGEE. CDR3 loop: CASSVPGGDTQYF. CDR3 nucleotide sequence: TGTGCCAGCAGCGTCCCGGGGGGGGATACGCAGTATTTT.

The V and J genes are TRBV5-1 and TRBJ2-2; D is unclear. The CDR3 runs 13 residues. The germline V gene encodes CDR1 SGHRS and CDR2 YFSETQ. V dropped 3 bases and J dropped 1 base, with 4 bases sitting between them. Here the CDR3 DNA reads TGCGCCAGCAGCTCCCAGAACACCGGGGAGCTGTTTTTT. This sequence encodes CASSSQNTGELFF.

The J gene is TRBJ1-5, the V gene TRBV28; 7 bases are a match to TRBD1. From germline, CDR1 is MDHEN and CDR2 SYDVKM. V trimming: 1 base; J trimming: 7 bases; junction bases outside the gene matches: 4. This CDR3 contains 14 residues. CDR3 bases: TGTGCCAGCAGTTTATACAGGGGCAGGCAGCCCCAGCATTTT. Its protein is CASSLYRGRQPQHF. The full variable domain, its missing parts supplied by reference TRBV28 and TRBJ1-5, is DVKVTQSSRYLVKRTGEKVFLECVQDMDHENMFWYRQDPGLGLRLIYFSYDVKMKEKGDIPEGYSVSREKKERFSLILESASTNQTSMYLCASSLYRGRQPQHFGDGTRLSIL.

The rearrangement uses TRBV7-3 and TRBJ2-1; 13 positions match TRBD2. The ends lost 4 bases at V and 5 bases at J; junction bases unmatched: 8. CDR3 length: 17 amino acids. Germline values: CDR1 SGHTA, CDR2 FQGTGA. CDR3 sequence reads: CASSSALAGGPHNEQFF. The CDR3 bases are TGTGCCAGCAGCTCGGCACTAGCGGGGGGGCCCCACAATGAGCAGTTCTTC.